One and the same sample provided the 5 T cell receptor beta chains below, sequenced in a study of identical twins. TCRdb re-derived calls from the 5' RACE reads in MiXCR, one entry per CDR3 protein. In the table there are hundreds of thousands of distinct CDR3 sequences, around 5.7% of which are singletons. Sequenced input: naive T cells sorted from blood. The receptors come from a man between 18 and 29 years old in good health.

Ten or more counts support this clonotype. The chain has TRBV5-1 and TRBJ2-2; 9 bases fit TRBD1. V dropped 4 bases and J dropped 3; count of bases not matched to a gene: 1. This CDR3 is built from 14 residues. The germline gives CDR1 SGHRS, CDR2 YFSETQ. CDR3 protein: CASSRTGDTGELFF. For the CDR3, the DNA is TGCGCCAGCAGCCGGACAGGGGACACCGGGGAGCTGTTTTTT.

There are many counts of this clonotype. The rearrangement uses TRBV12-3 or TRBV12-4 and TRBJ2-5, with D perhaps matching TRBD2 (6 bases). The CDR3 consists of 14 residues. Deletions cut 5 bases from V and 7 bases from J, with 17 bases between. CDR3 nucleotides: TGTGCCAGCAGTCCCCCCCGGGACTCCGGGACCCAGTACTTC. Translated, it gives CASSPPRDSGTQYF.

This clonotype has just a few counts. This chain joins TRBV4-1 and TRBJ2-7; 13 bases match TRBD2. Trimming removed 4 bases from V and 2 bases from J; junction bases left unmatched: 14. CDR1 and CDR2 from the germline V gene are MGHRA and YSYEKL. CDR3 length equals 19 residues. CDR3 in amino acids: CASSLESTSGRATAYEQYF. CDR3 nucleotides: TGCGCCAGCAGCCTGGAGAGCACTAGCGGGAGGGCCACGGCCTACGAGCAGTACTTC.

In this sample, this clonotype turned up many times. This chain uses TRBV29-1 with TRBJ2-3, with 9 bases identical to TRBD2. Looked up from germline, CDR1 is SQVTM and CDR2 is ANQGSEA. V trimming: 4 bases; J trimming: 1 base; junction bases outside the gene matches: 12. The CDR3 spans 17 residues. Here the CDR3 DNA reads TGCAGCGTTGCCGGTGGGCTAGCGGGACATCGCACAGATACGCAGTATTTT. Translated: CSVAGGLAGHRTDTQYF.

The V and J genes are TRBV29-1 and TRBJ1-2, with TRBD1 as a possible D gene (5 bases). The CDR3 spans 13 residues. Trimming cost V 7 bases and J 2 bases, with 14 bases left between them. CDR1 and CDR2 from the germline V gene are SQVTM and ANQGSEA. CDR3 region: CSAEAGGNYGYTF. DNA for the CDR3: TGCAGCGCCGAGGCGGGGGGGAACTATGGCTACACCTTC.